This T cell receptor (beta chain) appears in the sequencing data of a study of identical twins. TCRdb reprocessed the 5' RACE reads with MiXCR, giving one entry per CDR3 protein. The sample holds approximately 500,000 distinct CDR3 sequences, approximately 24% seen once. The same data also went into a second study, on T cells expressing NK-cell markers.

This receptor was identified in a woman younger than 35 in good health. Sequencing was done on a sample of CD4+ T cells sorted from blood.

CDR3 sequence reads: CASSQGQYGPDTQYF. CDR3 nucleotides: TGTGCCAGCAGCCAGGGACAGTATGGCCCAGATACGCAGTATTTT. The chain couples TRBV4-2 to TRBJ2-3, with 7 nucleotides matching TRBD1. Trimming cost V 3 bases and J 4 bases; bases outside gene matches: 7. CDR1 is LGHNA, CDR2 YNFKEQ, per germline. There are 15 residues in the CDR3.